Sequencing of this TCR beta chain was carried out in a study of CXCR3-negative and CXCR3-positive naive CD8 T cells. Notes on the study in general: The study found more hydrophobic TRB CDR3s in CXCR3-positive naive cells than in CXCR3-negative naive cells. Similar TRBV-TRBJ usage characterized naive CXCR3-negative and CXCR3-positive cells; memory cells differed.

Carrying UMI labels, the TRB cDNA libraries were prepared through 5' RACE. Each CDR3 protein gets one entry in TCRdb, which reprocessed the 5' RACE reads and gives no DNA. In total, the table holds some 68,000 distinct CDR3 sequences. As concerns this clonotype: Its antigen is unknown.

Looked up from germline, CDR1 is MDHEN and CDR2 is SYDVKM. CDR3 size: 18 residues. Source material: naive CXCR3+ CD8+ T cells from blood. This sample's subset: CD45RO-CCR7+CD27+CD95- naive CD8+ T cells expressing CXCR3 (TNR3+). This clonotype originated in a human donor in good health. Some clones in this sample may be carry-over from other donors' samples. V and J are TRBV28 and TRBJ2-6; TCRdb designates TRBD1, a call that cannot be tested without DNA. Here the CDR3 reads CASSDPGQGWTGANVLTF.